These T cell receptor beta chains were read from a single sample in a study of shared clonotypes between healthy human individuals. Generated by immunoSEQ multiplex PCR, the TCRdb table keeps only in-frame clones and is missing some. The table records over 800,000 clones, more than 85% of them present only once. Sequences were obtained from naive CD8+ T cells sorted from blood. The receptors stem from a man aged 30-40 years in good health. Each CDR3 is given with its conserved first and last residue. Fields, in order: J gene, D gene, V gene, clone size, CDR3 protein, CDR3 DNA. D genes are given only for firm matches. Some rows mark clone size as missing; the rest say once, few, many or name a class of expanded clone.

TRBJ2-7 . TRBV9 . CASSVAPGDSYEQYF TGTGCCAGCAGCGTAGCTCCGGGAGACTCCTACGAGCAGTACTTC
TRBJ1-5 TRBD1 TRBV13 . CASSAGTGNQPQHF TGTGCCAGCAGTGCCGGGACAGGCAATCAGCCCCAGCATTTT
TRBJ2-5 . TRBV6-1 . CASRDNQETQYF TGTGCCAGCAGGGACAACCAAGAGACCCAGTACTTC
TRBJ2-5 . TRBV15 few CATGPLGNTETQYF TGTGCCACCGGACCACTTGGGAATACGGAGACCCAGTACTTC
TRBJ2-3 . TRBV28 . CASSLMDSLTDTQYF TGTGCCAGCAGTCTGATGGACAGTCTCACAGATACGCAGTATTTT
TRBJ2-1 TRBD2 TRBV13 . CASSPGLAGNEQFF TGTGCCAGCAGCCCAGGACTAGCGGGCAATGAGCAGTTCTTC
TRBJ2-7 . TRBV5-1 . CASSLGTLVYEQYF TGCGCCAGCAGCTTGGGGACACTCGTCTACGAGCAGTACTTC
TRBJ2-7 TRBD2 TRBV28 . CASSRTSESYEQYF TGTGCCAGCAGTCGTACTAGCGAATCCTACGAGCAGTACTTC
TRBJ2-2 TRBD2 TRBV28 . CASRDYEDTGELFF TGTGCCAGCCGGGACTACGAGGACACCGGGGAGCTGTTTTTT
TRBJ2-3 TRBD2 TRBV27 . CASTGPIAGSTDTQYF TGTGCCAGCACCGGACCGATAGCGGGAAGCACAGATACGCAGTATTTT
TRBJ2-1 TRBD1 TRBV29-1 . CSVEGQGNYNEQFF TGCAGCGTTGAGGGACAGGGGAACTACAATGAGCAGTTCTTC
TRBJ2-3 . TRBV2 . CASLGGYTDTQYF TGTGCCAGCCTAGGGGGTTACACAGATACGCAGTATTTT
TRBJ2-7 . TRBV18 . CASFQTTNEQYF TGTGCCAGCTTCCAGACTACGAACGAGCAGTACTTC
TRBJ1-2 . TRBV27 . CASSLSGTHYGYTF TGTGCCAGCAGTTTATCCGGGACACACTATGGCTACACCTTC
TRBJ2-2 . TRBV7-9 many CASSSAGGTKNTGELFF TGTGCCAGCAGCTCCGCGGGTGGGACAAAGAACACCGGGGAGCTGTTTTTT
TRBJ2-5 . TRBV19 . CASSIEGRQETQYF TGTGCCAGTAGTATAGAGGGCAGGCAAGAGACCCAGTACTTC
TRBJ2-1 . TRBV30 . CAWTPDPGGAYNEQFF TGTGCCTGGACTCCCGATCCGGGGGGCGCGTACAATGAGCAGTTCTTC
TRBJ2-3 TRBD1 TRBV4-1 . CASSQVQGPTDTQYF TGCGCCAGCAGCCAAGTACAGGGGCCCACAGATACGCAGTATTTT
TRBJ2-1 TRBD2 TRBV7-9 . CASGAPSYNEQFF TGTGCAAGCGGGGCCCCCTCCTACAATGAGCAGTTCTTC
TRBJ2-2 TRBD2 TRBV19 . CASSIGQGGYTGELFF TGTGCCAGTAGTATCGGGCAGGGAGGGTACACCGGGGAGCTGTTTTTT
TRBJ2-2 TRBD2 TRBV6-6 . CASTAGLAGRTGELFF TGTGCCAGCACCGCGGGACTAGCGGGACGAACCGGGGAGCTGTTTTTT
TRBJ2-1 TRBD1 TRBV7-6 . CASSFQGETDEQFF TGTGCCAGCAGCTTTCAGGGGGAGACAGATGAGCAGTTCTTC
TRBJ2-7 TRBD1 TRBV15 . CAIAGQDAYEQYF TGTGCCATTGCGGGACAGGACGCCTACGAGCAGTACTTC
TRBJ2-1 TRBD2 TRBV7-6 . CASRRGPGAGIHEQFF TGTGCCAGCAGACGGGGCCCGGGAGCGGGAATCCATGAGCAGTTCTTC
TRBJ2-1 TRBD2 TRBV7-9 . CASGWTSDNEQFF TGTGCCAGCGGCTGGACTAGCGACAATGAGCAGTTCTTC
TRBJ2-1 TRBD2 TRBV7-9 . CASSKGTSGRYYNEQFF TGTGCCAGCAGCAAGGGGACTAGCGGGAGGTACTACAATGAGCAGTTCTTC
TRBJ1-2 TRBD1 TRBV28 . CASSPPGQGYGYTF TGTGCCAGCAGCCCCCCTGGACAGGGCTATGGCTACACCTTC
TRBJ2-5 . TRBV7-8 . CASSLGPSETQYF TGTGCCAGCAGCCTAGGTCCCTCAGAGACCCAGTACTTC
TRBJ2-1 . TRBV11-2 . CASTRPGGEQFF TGTGCCAGCACCCGCCCTGGCGGTGAGCAGTTCTTC
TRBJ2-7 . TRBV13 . CASSLGRTRIYEQYF TGTGCCAGCAGCTTAGGACGGACAAGAATCTACGAGCAGTACTTC
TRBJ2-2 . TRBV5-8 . CASSLDWAYTGELFF TGTGCCAGCAGCTTGGACTGGGCGTACACCGGGGAGCTGTTTTTT
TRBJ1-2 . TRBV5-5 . CASSPGGANYGYTF TGTGCCAGCAGCCCGGGGGGAGCTAACTATGGCTACACCTTC
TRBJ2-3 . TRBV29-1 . CSVAGLTSSDTQYF TGCAGCGTTGCCGGATTGACTAGTTCAGATACGCAGTATTTT
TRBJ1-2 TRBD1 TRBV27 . CASSLQGAPDGYTF TGTGCCAGCAGTCTCCAGGGGGCGCCTGATGGCTACACCTTC
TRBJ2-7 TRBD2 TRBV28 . CASSLGRERSYEQYF TGTGCCAGCAGTTTAGGGCGGGAGCGTTCCTACGAGCAGTACTTC
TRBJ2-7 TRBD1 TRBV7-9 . CASSYRDRGLVEQYF TGTGCCAGCAGCTACCGGGACAGGGGTCTAGTCGAGCAGTACTTC
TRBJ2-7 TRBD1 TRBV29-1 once CSVQRQGTYEQYF TGCAGCGTCCAGAGACAGGGGACCTACGAGCAGTACTTC
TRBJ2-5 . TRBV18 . CASSPGPSFQETQYF TGTGCCAGCTCACCGGGACCGAGCTTCCAAGAGACCCAGTACTTC
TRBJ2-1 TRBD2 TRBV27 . CASSLAGGPANEQFF TGTGCCAGCAGTTTAGCGGGAGGGCCGGCAAATGAGCAGTTCTTC
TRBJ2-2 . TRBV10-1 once CASSVSENTGELFF TGCGCCAGCAGTGTTTCGGAGAACACCGGGGAGCTGTTTTTT
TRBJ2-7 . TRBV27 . CASSLSRSSYEQYF TGTGCCAGCAGTTTATCACGGAGCTCCTACGAGCAGTACTTC
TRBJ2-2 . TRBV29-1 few CSVDSGLRDTGELFF TGCAGCGTTGATAGCGGATTGAGGGACACCGGGGAGCTGTTTTTT
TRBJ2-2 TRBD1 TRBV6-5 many CASKTGQGETGELFF TGTGCCAGCAAAACCGGACAGGGTGAGACCGGGGAGCTGTTTTTT
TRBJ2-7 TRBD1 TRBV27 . CASSITGGANYEQYF TGTGCCAGCAGTATCACAGGGGGCGCGAACTACGAGCAGTACTTC
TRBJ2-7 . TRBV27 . CASSYGQPYEQYF TGTGCCAGCAGCTACGGACAGCCCTACGAGCAGTACTTC
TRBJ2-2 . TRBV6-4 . CASSVAISAGELFF TGTGCCAGCAGTGTGGCGATTAGCGCCGGGGAGCTGTTTTTT
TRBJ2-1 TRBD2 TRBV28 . CASSLLTSGRLSYNEQFF TGTGCCAGCAGCCTCCTGACTAGCGGGAGATTATCCTACAATGAGCAGTTCTTC
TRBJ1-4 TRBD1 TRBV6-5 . CASSYSSRDRSGQLFF TGTGCCAGCAGTTACTCTAGTCGGGACAGGTCGGGGCAACTGTTTTTT
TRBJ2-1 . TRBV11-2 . CASSLVPYYDEQFF TGTGCCAGCAGCTTAGTCCCCTACTACGATGAGCAGTTCTTC
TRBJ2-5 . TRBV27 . CASSLLGVEETQYF TGTGCCAGCAGTTTGCTGGGAGTAGAAGAGACCCAGTACTTC
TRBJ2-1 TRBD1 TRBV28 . CASRDRDPNNEQFF TGTGCCAGCAGAGACAGGGATCCCAACAATGAGCAGTTCTTC
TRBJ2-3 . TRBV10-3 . CAILVKADTQYF TGTGCCATCTTAGTAAAGGCAGATACGCAGTATTTT
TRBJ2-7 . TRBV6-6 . CASSSTGAYEQYF TGTGCCAGCAGTTCTACGGGGGCCTACGAGCAGTACTTC
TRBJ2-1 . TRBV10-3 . CAINSGNEQFF TGTGCCATCAATAGTGGCAATGAGCAGTTCTTC
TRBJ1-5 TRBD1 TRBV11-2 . CASSLGDSYSNQPQHF TGTGCCAGCAGCTTAGGGGACAGCTATAGCAATCAGCCCCAGCATTTT
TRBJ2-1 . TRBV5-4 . CASSITSGEQFF TGTGCCAGCAGCATCACCTCAGGTGAGCAGTTCTTC
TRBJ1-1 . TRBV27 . CASSLVEYTEAFF TGTGCCAGCAGTTTGGTAGAGTACACTGAAGCTTTCTTT